This T cell receptor (beta chain) derives from a study of technical replicates of blood from a handful of donors. Only in-frame clones appear in the TCRdb table, and some are missing; sequencing was by immunoSEQ multiplex PCR. The sample shows some 100,000 clones, approximately 96% of them seen only once. Per germline, CDR1 WSHSY and CDR2 SAAADI. The CDR3 length is 13 residues. With 7 bases removed from V and 12 bases from J, the gap between germline ends came to 19 bases. The rearrangement joins TRBV10-2 to TRBJ2-1; maybe TRBD2 (6 bases). The sequenced sample was T cells isolated from PBMCs. The sequence was collected from a human donor in good health. The DNA for the CDR3 is TGCGCCAGCATCGGGGACTCCTTACTTGGGCAGTTCTTC. Its protein product is CASIGDSLLGQFF.